This TCR beta chain was captured in a study of T cell responses to AZD1222 COVID-19 vaccine. V gave up 1 base and J gave up 3 bases, with 7 bases separating them. Per germline, CDR1 LNHNV and CDR2 YYDKDF (reference sequence). There are 13 residues in the CDR3. Notes on this clone: Its cognate antigen is unknown.

Findings and limits, study-wide: A mostly white British donor set with more females was recruited, and clonal diversity was possibly underestimated.

Profiling relied on immunoSEQ multiplex PCR, and the TCRdb table lists in-frame clones only, not all of them. This sample has 90,000 to 120,000 clones, with approximately 86% found just once. The chain has TRBV15 and TRBJ2-7, with D unresolved. The sample was peripheral blood, taken on day 0 of AZD1222 vaccination. The sequence came from an adult in good health. CDR3 in amino acids: CATSRAAGYEQYF. CDR3 sequence (DNA): TGTGCCACCAGCAGAGCCGCCGGCTACGAGCAGTACTTC.